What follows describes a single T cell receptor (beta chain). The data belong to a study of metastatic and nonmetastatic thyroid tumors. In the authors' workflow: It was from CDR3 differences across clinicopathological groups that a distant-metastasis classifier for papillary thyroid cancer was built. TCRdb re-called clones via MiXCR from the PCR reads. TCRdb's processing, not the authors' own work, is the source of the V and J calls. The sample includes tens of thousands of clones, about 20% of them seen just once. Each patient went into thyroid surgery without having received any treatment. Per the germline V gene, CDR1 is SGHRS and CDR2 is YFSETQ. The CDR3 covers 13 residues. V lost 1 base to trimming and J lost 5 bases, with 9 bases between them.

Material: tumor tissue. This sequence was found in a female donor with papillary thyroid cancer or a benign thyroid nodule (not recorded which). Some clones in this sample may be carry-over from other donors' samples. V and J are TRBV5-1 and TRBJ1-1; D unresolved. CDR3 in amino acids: CASSLSRGTEAFF. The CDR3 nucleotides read TGCGCCAGCAGCTTGTCCCGGGGAACTGAAGCTTTCTTT.